The 14 T cell receptor beta chains reported below all come from one sample, sequenced in a study of shared clonotypes between healthy human individuals. Clones were read by immunoSEQ multiplex PCR, and TCRdb kept only the in-frame ones, dropping some. The data contain 2 million or so clones, 85% to 95% of them singletons. The sample was naive CD4+ T cells sorted from blood. The subset: CD45RA+ positively selected. These receptors were collected from a man younger than 35 in good health.

This sequence joins TRBV13 and TRBJ2-7; 8 bases map to TRBD2. CDR1 PRHDT and CDR2 FYEKMQ come from the germline V gene (reference sequence). The CDR3 runs 17 residues. Trimming at V came to 5 bases and at J to 4 bases, leaving 16 bases not matched to a gene. The CDR3 sequence is CASSAAGDPTWTYEQYF. The CDR3 region has the DNA TGTGCCAGCAGCGCAGCGGGAGACCCCACCTGGACTTACGAGCAGTACTTC. The full variable domain, its missing parts supplied by reference TRBV13 and TRBJ2-7, is AAGVIQSPRHLIKEKRETATLKCYPIPRHDTVYWYQQGPGQDPQFLISFYEKMQSDKGSIPDRFSAQQFSDYHSELNMSSLELGDSALYFCASSAAGDPTWTYEQYFGPGTRLTVT.

The V call is TRBV7-2, the J call TRBJ1-1; D is ambiguous. The V end was cut by 0 bases, the J end by 0 bases, with 8 bases between. Germline lookup yields CDR1 SGHTA and CDR2 FQGNSA. The CDR3 sequence is 15 residues long. The CDR3, as DNA: TGTGCCAGCAGCTTAGCGTCATCCATGAACACTGAAGCTTTCTTT. This encodes CASSLASSMNTEAFF.

The chain carries TRBV5-1 and TRBJ1-4; TRBD1 might be the D (6 bases). V lost 4 bases, J lost 2 bases, and 9 bases lay in between. Germline CDR1 and CDR2: SGHRS and YFSETQ. The CDR3 runs 14 residues. DNA for the CDR3: TGCGCCAGCAGCCGGACAGCTACTAATGAAAAACTGTTTTTT. This sequence encodes CASSRTATNEKLFF. Based on the CDR3 plus reference TRBV5-1 and TRBJ1-4, the full variable domain is KAGVTQTPRYLIKTRGQQVTLSCSPISGHRSVSWYQQTPGQGLQFLFEYFSETQRNKGNFPGRFSGRQFSNSRSEMNVSTLELGDSALYLCASSRTATNEKLFFGSGTQLSVL.

The chain combines TRBV2 with TRBJ2-7; 8 bases agree with TRBD1. The CDR3 has 15 residues. In germline, CDR1 is SNHLY, CDR2 FYNNEI. With 5 bases clipped from V and 6 bases from J, the junction kept 12 bases outside the gene matches. The CDR3 DNA is TGTGCCAGCAGTATCCTAGTAGGACAGGGTACCGAGCAGTACTTC. Its translation: CASSILVGQGTEQYF.

The gene calls are TRBV10-3 and TRBJ1-4; the D gene is possibly TRBD1 (5 bases). This CDR3 region has 14 residues. V dropped 0 bases and J dropped 7 bases, with 9 bases sitting between them. Germline V lookup: CDR1 ENHRY, CDR2 SYGVKD. The DNA of the CDR3 is TGTGCCATCAGTGAGTCGCCAGGGACTGAAAAACTGTTTTTT. Its protein is CAISESPGTEKLFF.

The rearrangement uses TRBV10-3 and TRBJ2-1, with no clear D. Per germline, CDR1 ENHRY and CDR2 SYGVKD. V lost 3 bases to trimming and J lost 9 bases, with 15 bases between them. The length of the CDR3 is 14 residues. For the CDR3, the DNA is TGTGCCATCAGTGATGATGGGTTTTCGGCTGAGCAGTTCTTC. Amino acids: CAISDDGFSAEQFF.

V gene TRBV5-1 combines with J gene TRBJ2-3; 11 bases are shared with TRBD2. The CDR3 is 19 residues long. The V and J ends lost 0 bases and 3 bases, in that order; junction bases with no gene match: 12. The V gene's germline CDR1 is SGHRS and CDR2 YFSETQ. The CDR3 loop reads CASSLARGTGTSGTDTQYF. The CDR3 bases are TGCGCCAGCAGCTTGGCTAGGGGTACCGGGACTAGCGGTACAGATACGCAGTATTTT.

The chain links TRBV2 to TRBJ2-1, with D possibly being TRBD2 (6 bases). Trimming removed 7 bases at V and 0 bases at J, with 10 bases between. This CDR3 is built from 14 residues. The V gene's germline CDR1 is SNHLY and CDR2 FYNNEI. CDR3 sequence: CASNAGPSYNEQFF. The CDR3 region has the DNA TGTGCCAGCAATGCGGGACCCTCCTACAATGAGCAGTTCTTC.

The rearrangement joins TRBV9 to TRBJ2-1; D uncertain. The CDR3 length is 15 residues. Germline lookup yields CDR1 SGDLS and CDR2 YYNGEE. V lost 6 bases and J lost 0, with 13 bases in between. The chain's CDR3 is CASTTEDSSYNEQFF. CDR3 coding DNA: TGTGCCAGCACTACTGAGGATAGCTCCTACAATGAGCAGTTCTTC.

The chain uses TRBV19 and TRBJ2-5, with TRBD2 matching 7 bases. The V gene end was trimmed by 1 base and the J gene end by 5 bases; junction bases not matched to a gene: 10. Germline V gives CDR1 LNHDA, CDR2 SQIVND (reference sequence). This CDR3 has 16 amino acids. DNA of the CDR3: TGTGCCAGTAGTATAGGAAGTAGCGGGCTCTTGGAGACCCAGTACTTC. Translation gives CASSIGSSGLLETQYF.

This clone has only one observation. The chain recombines TRBV25-1 with TRBJ1-1; D may be TRBD1 (5 bases). V was pared by 7 bases and J by 4 bases, with 19 bases between. This CDR3 has 15 residues. Germline V lookup: CDR1 MGHDK, CDR2 SYGVNS. CDR3 DNA: TGTGCCAGCACCCGAACCGGGGGAAGTCCCACTGAAGCTTTCTTT. Protein sequence: CASTRTGGSPTEAFF.

The J gene is TRBJ1-1, the V gene TRBV6-6; a possible D gene is TRBD1 (5 bases). CDR3 length equals 13 residues. The germline CDR1 and CDR2 sequences are MNHNY and SVGAGI (reference sequence). The V end lost 8 bases, the J end lost 0 bases, and 10 bases lay between the germline ends. The CDR3 loop is CASWGSLNTEAFF. DNA of the CDR3: TGTGCCAGCTGGGGCAGTTTGAACACTGAAGCTTTCTTT.

This chain connects TRBV19 to TRBJ1-1; D is perhaps TRBD1 (5 bases). The CDR3 has 16 amino acids. Trimming removed 4 bases at V and 5 bases at J, with 20 bases between. Germline CDR1 reads LNHDA; CDR2 reads SQIVND (reference sequence). The CDR3 here is CASSTPGGFSITEAFF. The CDR3 bases are TGTGCCAGTAGTACCCCCGGGGGTTTCAGTATTACTGAAGCTTTCTTT.

The V and J genes are TRBV15 and TRBJ2-3; 9 bases agree with TRBD2. The V gene's germline CDR1 is LNHNV and CDR2 YYDKDF (reference sequence). CDR3 length: 16 residues. J lost 0 bases, V lost 1 base, and 2 bases had no gene match. The DNA for the CDR3 is TGTGCCACCAGCAGAGGACTAGCGGTTAGCACAGATACGCAGTATTTT. It yields the protein CATSRGLAVSTDTQYF.